The 10 T cell receptor beta chains below were found in one sample sequenced in a study of memory CD8 T cells in hepatitis C reinfection. Data came from immunoSEQ multiplex PCR; TCRdb stores just in-frame clones and leaves some out. The profile shows over 35,000 clones, around 87% of them singletons. The time point is: peak reinfection, 3 to 8 weeks after reinfection detection. Sorted cells were sequenced directly ex vivo without any in vitro expansion. Material for sequencing was naive CD8+ T cells sorted from blood. These receptors all come from a man aged 18 to 29 with hepatitis C virus infection.

The chain is built from TRBV5-6 and TRBJ2-3, with 9 bases fitting TRBD2. In germline, CDR1 is SGHDT, CDR2 YYEEEE. The CDR3 has 15 residues. V dropped 3 bases and J dropped 5; count of bases not matched to a gene: 7. The CDR3 sequence is CASSWGLAAKDTQYF. The CDR3 bases are TGTGCCAGCAGCTGGGGACTAGCTGCGAAAGATACGCAGTATTTT.

This clone was recorded a few times. This chain joins TRBV10-3 and TRBJ2-7; D is possibly TRBD1 (5 bases). Per germline, CDR1 ENHRY and CDR2 SYGVKD. Deletions cut 5 bases from V and 2 bases from J, with 10 bases between. The length of the CDR3 is 13 residues. CDR3 sequence: CAISTDNAYEQYF. The DNA of the CDR3 is TGTGCCATCAGTACGGACAACGCCTACGAGCAGTACTTC.

The V call is TRBV27, the J call TRBJ2-3; 12 nucleotides align to TRBD2. Germline-derived CDR1 and CDR2 are MNHEY and SMNVEV (reference sequence). This CDR3 contains 16 residues. The V gene end was trimmed by 0 bases and the J gene end by 6 bases; junction bases not matched to a gene: 4. CDR3 DNA sequence: TGTGCCAGCAGTTTATCGACTAGCGGGGGCAGGGATACGCAGTATTTT. Amino acid sequence: CASSLSTSGGRDTQYF.

The V gene is TRBV5-8, the J gene TRBJ2-5; 8 positions agree with TRBD2. CDR3 length equals 15 residues. In germline, CDR1 is SGHTS, CDR2 YDEGEE. V dropped 0 bases and J dropped 3; count of bases not matched to a gene: 4. This CDR3 reads CASSLGQAGEETQYF. In nucleotides, the CDR3 is TGTGCCAGCAGCTTGGGGCAAGCGGGAGAAGAGACCCAGTACTTC.

V and J are TRBV6-5 and TRBJ1-2; 10 bases agree with TRBD1. Germline lookup yields CDR1 MNHEY and CDR2 SVGAGI. With 6 bases clipped from V and 3 bases from J, the junction kept 4 bases outside the gene matches. This CDR3 spans 14 amino acids. The CDR3 loop reads CASRTGGDYYGYTF. The CDR3 region has the DNA TGTGCCAGCAGGACAGGGGGCGACTACTATGGCTACACCTTC.

The V gene is TRBV27, the J gene TRBJ1-6, with a possible D match to TRBD1 (5 bases). Per germline, CDR1 MNHEY and CDR2 SMNVEV (reference sequence). V was trimmed by 6 bases and J by 4 bases, leaving 10 bases between them. The CDR3 extends over 14 amino acids. CDR3 protein: CASSRDSYNSPLHF. CDR3 in DNA: TGTGCCAGCAGCCGGGACTCTTATAATTCACCCCTCCACTTT.

This chain connects TRBV7-8 to TRBJ2-7; D is possibly TRBD2 (7 bases). This CDR3 region has 15 residues. V lost 0 bases and J 4 bases, leaving 13 bases between the germline ends. Germline-derived CDR1 and CDR2 are SGHVS and FQNEAQ. The CDR3 sequence: CASSLAGGPAYEQYV. The CDR3 DNA reads TGTGCCAGCAGCTTAGCGGGGGGGCCGGCTTACGAGCAGTACGTC.

The chain is built from TRBV5-5 and TRBJ1-5, with D possibly TRBD1 on 6 matching bases. In germline, CDR1 is SGHKS, CDR2 YYEKEE (reference sequence). V gave up 4 bases and J gave up 0 bases, with 11 bases separating them. This CDR3 contains 15 residues. The CDR3, as DNA: TGTGCCAGCAGCCTTGGACAGTATAGCAATCAGCCCCAGCATTTT. This gives the protein CASSLGQYSNQPQHF.

The rearrangement joins TRBV9 to TRBJ2-1; D not resolved. Trimming stripped 0 bases from V and 0 bases from J, with 7 bases between. The CDR3 extends over 15 amino acids. Germline values: CDR1 SGDLS, CDR2 YYNGEE. CDR3 DNA: TGTGCCAGCAGCGTAGGGTCTAGCTCCTACAATGAGCAGTTCTTC. It codes for CASSVGSSSYNEQFF.

This chain links TRBV11-2 with TRBJ1-4; 10 bases line up with TRBD1. Per germline, CDR1 SGHAT and CDR2 FQNNGV. The V gene end was trimmed by 5 bases and the J gene end by 2 bases; junction bases not matched to a gene: 11. This CDR3 is built from 18 residues. The CDR3 DNA sequence: TGTGCCAGCAGCCAGATTCCGGGACAGGGGTGGACTAATGAAAAACTGTTTTTT. This gives the protein CASSQIPGQGWTNEKLFF.